This T cell receptor (beta chain) was identified during a study of OX40 agonist ivuxolimab in advanced cancers. The length of the CDR3 is 15 residues. Looked up from germline, CDR1 is SEHNR and CDR2 is FQNEAQ (reference sequence). The V end lost 1 base, the J end lost 3 bases, and 13 bases lay between the germline ends. Profiling relied on immunoSEQ multiplex PCR, and the TCRdb table lists in-frame clones only, not all of them. The table includes tens of thousands of clones, approximately 84% detected once. This chain uses TRBV7-9 with TRBJ2-7; no definite D call. This clonotype was obtained from an adult with an advanced solid tumor such as melanoma, head and neck, liver or kidney cancer. Sequencing used CD4+ or CD8+ T cells sorted from blood, obtained in a trial of the OX40 agonist ivuxolimab. The CDR3 bases are TGTGCCAGCAGCTTAGGATTTCGAAGGGACTACGAGCAGTACTTC. Translated: CASSLGFRRDYEQYF. Full variable domain (remainder filled in from reference TRBV7-9 and TRBJ2-7): DTGVSQNPRHKITKRGQNVTFRCDPISEHNRLYWYRQTLGQGPEFLTYFQNEAQLEKSRLLSDRFSAERPKGSFSTLEIQRTEQGDSAMYLCASSLGFRRDYEQYFGPGTRLTVT.